These T cell receptor beta chains were read from a single sample in a study of T cell changes during pregnancy in multiple sclerosis. Libraries were prepared by immunoSEQ multiplex PCR; TCRdb keeps only in-frame clonotypes and omits some of them. The sample has approximately 92,000 clones, about 92% seen once; the top ten hold 1.5%. Source: peripheral blood, taken in the first trimester of pregnancy. These receptors originate from a female donor with multiple sclerosis, enrolled in a pregnancy study. The CDR3 runs from the conserved cysteine through the conserved F or W. Each record gives: clone size, D gene, J gene, V gene, CDR3 protein, CDR3 DNA. D genes are given only for firm matches. Not every row has a clone size; where given, it reads once, few, many or a size class.

.	.	TRBJ1-1	TRBV7-9	CASSLSGQPGTEAFF	TGTGCCAGCAGCTTATCAGGACAGCCTGGCACTGAAGCTTTCTTT
.	TRBD1	TRBJ1-1	TRBV5-1	CASSLDPGGNTEAFF	TGCGCCAGCAGCTTGGACCCAGGGGGGAACACTGAAGCTTTCTTT
.	.	TRBJ2-7	TRBV7-8	CASSTRRDPTYEQYF	TGTGCCAGCAGCACCCGCAGGGATCCCACCTACGAGCAGTACTTC
once	TRBD1	TRBJ2-2	TRBV5-1	CASSLTGAGELFF	TGCGCCAGCAGCTTGACAGGGGCCGGGGAGCTGTTTTTT
.	TRBD2	TRBJ2-1	TRBV10-3	CANSPGLSERGNEQFF	TGTGCCAACTCACCGGGACTATCAGAGCGGGGCAATGAGCAGTTCTTC
.	.	TRBJ2-1	TRBV27	CASSLGTVGAGQFF	TGTGCCAGCAGTCTCGGGACGGTCGGAGCGGGTCAGTTCTTC
.	TRBD2	TRBJ2-2	TRBV7-6	CASSPSTSGRGTGELFF	TGTGCCAGCAGCCCTTCGACTAGCGGGAGAGGCACCGGGGAGCTGTTTTTT
.	.	TRBJ2-5	TRBV5-6	CASSLGYVQETQYF	TGTGCCAGCAGCTTGGGCTACGTACAAGAGACCCAGTACTTC
.	.	TRBJ2-7	TRBV7-8	CASSLADRFEQYF	TGTGCCAGCAGCTTAGCAGACAGGTTCGAGCAGTACTTC
.	TRBD2	TRBJ2-3	TRBV5-6	CASRLAGGPSTDTQYF	TGTGCCAGCCGACTAGCGGGAGGGCCAAGCACAGATACGCAGTATTTT
.	.	TRBJ1-2	TRBV25-1	CASSGRGLQIYGYTF	TGTGCCAGCAGTGGTCGAGGGCTTCAGATTTATGGCTACACCTTC
.	.	TRBJ2-1	TRBV15	CATSRDQGAEQFF	TGTGCCACCAGCAGAGATCAGGGTGCTGAGCAGTTCTTC
once	.	TRBJ1-5	TRBV5-5	CASSLDGAVNQPQHF	TGTGCCAGCAGCTTGGACGGCGCGGTGAATCAGCCCCAGCATTTT
.	.	TRBJ2-1	TRBV19	CASSILWSSYNEQFF	TGTGCCAGTAGTATCCTCTGGAGCTCCTACAATGAGCAGTTCTTC
.	TRBD2	TRBJ2-2	TRBV7-9	CASSGTSRFGELFF	TGTGCCAGCTCCGGGACTAGCCGATTCGGGGAGCTGTTTTTT
.	TRBD1	TRBJ1-1	TRBV6-5	CASRSQGANTEAFF	TGTGCCAGCAGGTCACAGGGGGCGAACACTGAAGCTTTCTTT
few	.	TRBJ1-5	TRBV27	CASSLWGGKSNQPQHF	TGTGCCAGCAGTTTATGGGGAGGGAAGAGCAATCAGCCCCAGCATTTT
once	.	TRBJ2-2	TRBV5-4	CASKGLTGETGELFF	TGTGCCAGCAAAGGACTAACGGGAGAGACCGGGGAGCTGTTTTTT
once	TRBD2	TRBJ2-7	TRBV27	CASSWGGGDEQYF	TGTGCCAGCAGTTGGGGTGGGGGGGACGAGCAGTACTTC
.	.	TRBJ2-7	TRBV9	CASSVGGRGEQYF	TGTGCCAGCAGCGTAGGGGGGCGAGGCGAGCAGTACTTC
.	.	TRBJ1-2	TRBV5-1	CASSPGGDFGYTF	TGCGCCAGCAGCCCAGGAGGGGATTTTGGCTACACCTTC
.	.	TRBJ2-5	TRBV7-6	CASSPSGGGLQETQYF	TGTGCCAGCAGCCCCAGCGGCGGAGGCCTCCAAGAGACCCAGTACTTC
.	TRBD1	TRBJ1-2	TRBV27	CASSPSGTVGGYTF	TGTGCCAGCAGTCCCAGTGGGACAGTCGGTGGCTACACCTTC
.	.	TRBJ1-1	TRBV6-5	CASSYATANTEAFF	TGTGCCAGCAGTTACGCGACAGCGAACACTGAAGCTTTCTTT
.	TRBD1	TRBJ1-2	TRBV5-1	CASSSGQGAGYTF	TGCGCCAGCAGCTCGGGACAGGGGGCTGGCTACACCTTC
.	TRBD1	TRBJ2-7	TRBV19	CASSINRGLSYEQYF	TGTGCCAGTAGTATCAACAGGGGTCTATCCTACGAGCAGTACTTC
.	.	TRBJ2-1	TRBV27	CATSPSGGPYNEQFF	TGTGCCACCAGCCCAAGTGGAGGGCCCTACAATGAGCAGTTCTTC
.	TRBD2	TRBJ2-7	TRBV15	CATSRGSGLAFSDYEQYF	TGTGCCACCAGCAGAGGTTCGGGACTAGCGTTTTCAGACTACGAGCAGTACTTC
.	.	TRBJ1-2	TRBV10-3	CAISEGQPMGYTF	TGTGCCATCAGTGAAGGACAGCCTATGGGCTACACCTTC
.	TRBD2	TRBJ2-7	TRBV7-2	CASSLEGTSGWRYEQYF	TGTGCCAGCAGCTTAGAGGGGACTAGCGGGTGGAGGTACGAGCAGTACTTC
.	TRBD2	TRBJ2-2	TRBV9	CASSLEPVLAGATGELFF	TGTGCCAGTTCCCTGGAACCGGTTCTAGCGGGAGCCACCGGGGAGCTGTTTTTT
.	TRBD2	TRBJ2-1	TRBV5-1	CASREGLAAYNEQFF	TGCGCCAGCAGGGAGGGACTAGCGGCCTACAATGAGCAGTTCTTC
.	TRBD1	TRBJ2-3	TRBV28	CASSPRQGATDTQYF	TGTGCCAGCAGTCCACGACAGGGGGCAACAGATACGCAGTATTTT
.	TRBD1	TRBJ2-2	TRBV6-5	CASRTGGSHTGELFF	TGTGCCAGCAGGACAGGGGGCTCGCACACCGGGGAGCTGTTTTTT
.	.	TRBJ1-5	TRBV27	CASSSGRGDQPQHF	TGTGCCAGCAGCTCGGGACGGGGGGATCAGCCCCAGCATTTT
once	.	TRBJ2-7	TRBV5-1	CASSRTGAGGSEYEQYF	TGCGCCAGCAGCCGGACGGGGGCGGGCGGGAGTGAGTACGAGCAGTACTTC
.	TRBD2	TRBJ2-5	TRBV7-9	CASSPLIAGGPETQYF	TGTGCCAGCAGCCCCTTAATAGCGGGAGGGCCAGAGACCCAGTACTTC
.	.	TRBJ1-1	TRBV2	CASSTGTLNTEAFF	TGTGCCAGCAGTACCGGGACATTGAACACTGAAGCTTTCTTT
.	TRBD1	TRBJ2-3	TRBV15	CATHGRDRGRIGTDTQYF	TGTGCCACTCATGGCCGGGACAGGGGAAGAATTGGCACAGATACGCAGTATTTT
.	.	TRBJ1-5	TRBV5-6	CASRARRRKNQPQHF	TGTGCCAGCAGGGCCAGGAGGCGGAAGAATCAGCCCCAGCATTTT
.	TRBD2	TRBJ2-3	TRBV4-3	CASSQDRGLAVTRAQYF	TGCGCCAGCAGCCAAGATAGGGGACTAGCAGTAACTCGGGCGCAGTATTTT
.	TRBD1	TRBJ1-1	TRBV5-1	CASREITGGNTEAFF	TGCGCCAGCAGGGAAATAACAGGGGGGAACACTGAAGCTTTCTTT
.	TRBD2	TRBJ2-7	TRBV7-2	CASSWGAGKVYEQYF	TGTGCCAGCAGCTGGGGAGCGGGAAAGGTATACGAGCAGTACTTC
.	.	TRBJ2-7	TRBV27	CASSYQGPYEQYF	TGTGCCAGCAGTTACCAGGGTCCCTACGAGCAGTACTTC
.	.	TRBJ1-1	TRBV2	CASSRVWTEAFF	TGTGCCAGCTCCAGGGTATGGACTGAAGCTTTCTTT
.	TRBD2	TRBJ2-1	TRBV4-1	CASSTTPLAGGYNEQFF	TGCGCCAGCAGCACTACCCCACTAGCGGGAGGATACAATGAGCAGTTCTTC
.	TRBD2	TRBJ2-4	TRBV5-4	CASSGKREGHNIQYF	TGTGCCAGCAGCGGGAAGCGGGAGGGCCATAACATTCAGTACTTC
.	TRBD2	TRBJ2-3	TRBV18	CASSPPSGGTDTQYF	TGTGCCAGCTCACCCCCTAGCGGGGGCACAGATACGCAGTATTTT
.	TRBD2	TRBJ2-2	TRBV7-3	CASSQTGLAGNTGELFF	TGTGCCAGCAGCCAGACGGGACTAGCGGGCAACACCGGGGAGCTGTTTTTT
.	.	TRBJ1-1	TRBV27	CASSFTVGSTEAFF	TGTGCCAGCAGTTTTACGGTGGGGAGCACTGAAGCTTTCTTT
.	TRBD1	TRBJ1-5	TRBV28	CASSQGTGYQPQHF	TGTGCCAGCAGTCAAGGGACAGGTTATCAGCCCCAGCATTTT
.	.	TRBJ1-2	TRBV29-1	CSVFGQNNYGYTF	TGCAGCGTTTTCGGACAGAATAACTATGGCTACACCTTC
.	TRBD2	TRBJ2-2	TRBV6-1	CASSEIAGRNTGELFF	TGTGCCAGCAGTGAAATAGCGGGACGGAACACCGGGGAGCTGTTTTTT
.	TRBD1	TRBJ1-1	TRBV27	CASSSRAGGLTLKTEAFF	TGTGCCAGCAGTTCTCGGGCAGGGGGCTTAACATTGAAGACTGAAGCTTTCTTT